Below are 24 T cell receptor beta chains sequenced from a single sample in a study of cytomegalovirus exposure and HLA in healthy donors. Primers included in the PCR were 60 Vbeta and 13 Jbeta primers. TCRdb keeps only in-frame clones here, not all; method: immunoSEQ multiplex PCR. Its table records tens of thousands of clones. Sequencing was performed on PBMCs. These receptors all stem from a woman in her thirties in good health and CMV-seronegative.

The chain employs TRBV7-9 and TRBJ1-1; D uncertain. The V gene's germline CDR1 is SEHNR and CDR2 FQNEAQ (reference sequence). CDR3 length equals 15 residues. Trimming took off 4 bases at V and 5 bases at J, with 17 bases between the two ends. CDR3 bases: TGTGCCAGCAGCTCCACTGCGGGCGGTGGAACTGAAGCTTTCTTT. The encoded protein is CASSSTAGGGTEAFF.

The V call is TRBV6-6, the J call TRBJ2-5, with a weak D call TRBD2 (6 bases). The J call may be mistaken, given a closer DNA end match to TRBJ2-7. This CDR3 region has 13 residues. CDR1 is MNHNY and CDR2 is SVGAGI in the germline V gene (reference sequence). CDR3 loop: CASSPTSSYEQYF. In DNA form, the CDR3 reads TGTGCCAGCAGTCCGACTAGTTCCTACGAGCAGTACTTC.

The chain employs TRBV19 and TRBJ2-7; a weak D match, TRBD1 (6 bases). V was cut by 9 bases and J by 5 bases, with 17 bases left in between. Germline V CDR1 and CDR2: LNHDA, SQIVND (reference sequence). The CDR3 runs 13 residues. The CDR3 region has the DNA TGTGCCAGCTCGAACAGGGCGAGGGACGAGCAGTACTTC. It translates to CASSNRARDEQYF.

The chain couples TRBV7-9 to TRBJ1-2; 11 bases agree with TRBD1. Germline CDR1 reads SEHNR; CDR2 reads FQNEAQ (reference sequence). The CDR3 runs 18 residues. After removal of 5 bases from V and 0 bases from J, the junction contained 11 bases not matched to a gene. The CDR3 DNA reads as TGTGCCAGCAGCACCCGGGACAGGGGGTCGCCTCCTAACTATGGCTACACCTTC. It is translated as CASSTRDRGSPPNYGYTF.

The rearrangement joins TRBV19 to TRBJ2-3, with D perhaps TRBD2 (6 bases). Trimming took 7 bases from V and 0 from J, leaving 11 bases between them. The CDR3 totals 14 residues. Germline-derived CDR1 and CDR2 are LNHDA and SQIVND (reference sequence). CDR3 amino acids: CASKTTSSTDTQYF. CDR3 sequence (DNA): TGTGCCAGTAAGACGACTAGTAGCACAGATACGCAGTATTTT.

The V and J genes are TRBV29-1 and TRBJ1-2; a possible D gene is TRBD1 (5 bases). The CDR3 loop spans 13 amino acids. Between the trimmed V and J ends, which lost 3 bases and 4 bases, there was a span of 12 bases. The germline V gene has CDR1 SQVTM and CDR2 ANQGSEA. DNA of the CDR3: TGCAGCGTTGACGGGGGAAGGCCCTATGGCTACACCTTC. Translating gives CSVDGGRPYGYTF.

The CDR3 here is CASSHRGPQHF. In DNA, the CDR3 is TGTGCCAGTAGCCACAGGGGGCCCCAGCATTTT. The chain carries TRBV19 and TRBJ1-5, with 7 bases aligning to TRBD1. Trimming removed 6 bases from V and 9 bases from J; junction bases left unmatched: 2. From germline, CDR1 is LNHDA and CDR2 SQIVND (reference sequence). The CDR3 is made up of 11 amino acids. Variable domain in full (rest from reference TRBV19 and TRBJ1-5): DGGITQSPKYLFRKEGQNVTLSCEQNLNHDAMYWYRQDPGQGLRLIYYSQIVNDFQKGDIAEGYSVSREKKESFPLTVTSAQKNPTAFYLCASSHRGPQHFGDGTRLSIL.

CDR3 in DNA: TGCGCCAGCAGTGAGTCTGTAGCGGGAGCCTCGAATACGCAGTATTTT. Protein: CASSESVAGASNTQYF. The V call is TRBV10-2, the J call TRBJ2-3, with 9 nucleotides matching TRBD2. The length of the CDR3 is 16 residues. Germline CDR1 and CDR2: WSHSY and SAAADI. The ends lost 0 bases at V and 7 bases at J; junction bases unmatched: 8.

The J gene is TRBJ2-7, the V gene TRBV6-5; 10 positions match TRBD1. The CDR3 runs 14 residues. V was pared by 5 bases and J by 2 bases, with 3 bases of the junction left unmatched. Germline V CDR1 and CDR2: MNHEY, SVGAGI. For the CDR3, the DNA is TGTGCCAGCAGTCAGGACAGGGGGGCCTACGAGCAGTACTTC. Amino acid sequence: CASSQDRGAYEQYF.

For the CDR3, the DNA is TGTGCCAGCAGTGAGGAGCTCTATGGCTACACCTTC. It codes for CASSEELYGYTF. The rearrangement uses TRBV25-1 and TRBJ1-2; D gene unclear. This CDR3 region has 12 residues. Germline CDR1 MGHDK, CDR2 SYGVNS. V lost 3 bases and J lost 4, with 6 bases in between.

The chain uses TRBV7-3 and TRBJ2-2; possibly TRBD2 for D (6 bases). This CDR3 is built from 16 residues. Germline V gives CDR1 SGHTA, CDR2 FQGTGA. The V gene lost 2 bases and the J gene lost 7 bases, with 17 bases spanning the gap. CDR3 DNA sequence: TGTGCCAGCAGCTTAGGGCCAGCGGGTAGCTACGGGGAGCTGTTTTTT. Translated, it gives CASSLGPAGSYGELFF. The whole variable domain, filled in from reference TRBV7-3 and TRBJ2-2, reads GAGVSQTPSNKVTEKGKYVELRCDPISGHTALYWYRQSLGQGPEFLIYFQGTGAADDSGLPNDRFFAVRPEGSVSTLKIQRTERGDSAVYLCASSLGPAGSYGELFFGEGSRLTVL.

The genes are TRBV6-6 and TRBJ1-6, with D perhaps TRBD1 (5 bases). The V gene's germline CDR1 is MNHNY and CDR2 SVGAGI (reference sequence). The CDR3 loop spans 16 amino acids. V lost 2 bases, J lost 5 bases, and 13 bases lay in between. CDR3 in amino acids: CASSYTGRANNSPLHF. CDR3 bases: TGTGCCAGCAGTTACACGGGCAGGGCGAATAATTCACCCCTCCACTTT.

This chain connects TRBV19 to TRBJ2-1, with a possible D match to TRBD2 (6 bases). There are 16 residues in the CDR3. Looked up from germline, CDR1 is LNHDA and CDR2 is SQIVND (reference sequence). Deletions cut 5 bases from V and 4 bases from J, with 18 bases between. CDR3 DNA: TGTGCCAGTAGTCCGGGAGCGGTCCTCCTATACAATGAGCAGTTCTTC. It yields the protein CASSPGAVLLYNEQFF.

The V and J genes are TRBV11-2 and TRBJ2-7, with a weak D call TRBD2 (7 bases). V gave up 5 bases and J gave up 3 bases, with 14 bases separating them. From germline, CDR1 is SGHAT and CDR2 FQNNGV. This CDR3 is built from 14 residues. The CDR3 DNA reads TGTGCCAGCAGCCCGGGGGGCTACAGCTACGAGCAGTACTTC. It codes for CASSPGGYSYEQYF.

J is TRBJ2-7 and V is TRBV4-1, with D unclear. Per the germline V gene, CDR1 is MGHRA and CDR2 is YSYEKL. Trimming pared 3 bases from V and 0 bases from J, leaving 6 bases between. The CDR3 extends over 13 amino acids. In DNA form, the CDR3 reads TGCGCCAGCAGCCACCTAAACTCCTACGAGCAGTACTTC. It codes for CASSHLNSYEQYF.

This chain links TRBV4-2 with TRBJ1-4; unclear D gene. The V end lost 0 bases, the J end lost 5 bases, and 10 bases lay between the germline ends. Germline lookup yields CDR1 LGHNA and CDR2 YNFKEQ. The CDR3 sequence is 15 residues long. CDR3 nucleotides: TGTGCCAGCAGCCAAGACTACGGCAGGAATGAAAAACTGTTTTTT. Translating it yields CASSQDYGRNEKLFF.

The J gene is TRBJ2-3, the V gene TRBV7-3; no reliable D call. This CDR3 comprises 14 residues. Trimming removed 5 bases from V and 4 bases from J, with 13 bases in between. The germline V gene encodes CDR1 SGHTA and CDR2 FQGTGA. The CDR3 sequence is CASSPLLVPDTQYF. CDR3 sequence (DNA): TGTGCCAGCAGCCCCTTACTCGTCCCAGATACGCAGTATTTT. Complete variable domain (other parts from reference TRBV7-3 and TRBJ2-3): GAGVSQTPSNKVTEKGKYVELRCDPISGHTALYWYRQSLGQGPEFLIYFQGTGAADDSGLPNDRFFAVRPEGSVSTLKIQRTERGDSAVYLCASSPLLVPDTQYFGPGTRLTVL.

V gene TRBV18 combines with J gene TRBJ2-1, with 8 bases lining up with TRBD2. V lost 0 bases, J lost 9 bases, and 7 bases stayed unmatched. CDR3 length: 15 residues. The germline CDR1 and CDR2 sequences are KGHSH and LQKENI. The CDR3 sequence: CASSPPSGLVPEQFF. CDR3 nucleotides: TGTGCCAGCTCACCACCCTCGGGACTAGTCCCTGAGCAGTTCTTC.

The chain has TRBV6-6 and TRBJ1-5; possibly TRBD1 for D (6 bases). In germline, CDR1 is MNHNY, CDR2 SVGAGI (reference sequence). Trimming removed 7 bases at V and 0 bases at J, with 16 bases between. This CDR3 spans 16 amino acids. Here the CDR3 reads CASTPLTGISNQPQHF. CDR3 coding DNA: TGTGCCAGCACTCCCCTAACAGGGATTAGCAATCAGCCCCAGCATTTT.

J is TRBJ1-1 and V is TRBV7-2, with D maybe TRBD1 (6 bases). V shed 6 bases and J shed 2 bases, with 13 bases lying between them. The CDR3 consists of 14 residues. The germline gives CDR1 SGHTA, CDR2 FQGNSA. The CDR3 region is CASRPGGGNTEAFF. The CDR3 bases are TGTGCCAGCAGACCCGGTGGGGGCAACACTGAAGCTTTCTTT.

The chain combines TRBV18 with TRBJ1-2; TRBD1 matches 8 bases. Germline CDR1 is KGHSH and CDR2 is LQKENI. J lost 8 bases, V lost 6 bases, and 11 bases had no gene match. CDR3 length equals 14 residues. CDR3 protein: CASSPERTGSGYTF. CDR3 nucleotide sequence: TGTGCCAGCTCCCCGGAGAGGACAGGGAGCGGCTACACCTTC.

V and J are TRBV6-5 and TRBJ1-1; unclear D gene. Germline values: CDR1 MNHEY, CDR2 SVGAGI. Trimming removed 8 bases at V and 3 bases at J, with 4 bases between. The CDR3 has 10 residues. DNA of the CDR3: TGTGCCAGCGGCTACACTGAAGCTTTCTTT. This encodes CASGYTEAFF.

The V call is TRBV19, the J call TRBJ1-1, with a weak D call TRBD1 (5 bases). The CDR3 has 14 amino acids. Germline V gene sequence: CDR1 LNHDA, CDR2 SQIVND (reference sequence). Trimming took 9 bases from V and 12 from J, leaving 26 bases between them. The CDR3 DNA reads TGTGCCAGCCATGAGGGGACGGCTGGGGGGAGAACTTTCTTT. Translating it yields CASHEGTAGGRTFF.

The chain joins TRBV27 to TRBJ1-1; TRBD1 matches 10 bases. The CDR3 is 15 amino acids. Germline lookup yields CDR1 MNHEY and CDR2 SMNVEV (reference sequence). The J segment lost 5 bases and the V segment lost 2 bases, leaving 5 bases of the junction unmatched. CDR3 nucleotides: TGTGCCAGCAGTTTACCTCCGGGACAGGGGACTGAAGCTTTCTTT. The encoded protein is CASSLPPGQGTEAFF.